This TCR beta chain was obtained from a study of cytomegalovirus exposure and HLA in healthy donors. The PCR made use of 60 Vbeta and 13 Jbeta primers. Sequencing was performed with immunoSEQ multiplex PCR; in TCRdb, only in-frame clones are kept and a portion is missing. The sample yields around 110,000 clones, roughly 80% seen once. Unmatched junction bases numbered 18, after V lost 1 base and J lost 0 bases. Germline assignment: CDR1 SGDLS and CDR2 YYNGEE. This CDR3 has 21 amino acids. The rearrangement uses TRBV9 and TRBJ1-4; 7 nucleotides agree with TRBD1. The specimen sequenced was PBMCs. The clonotype originates from a man aged 45-60 years in good health and CMV-seronegative. In DNA form, the CDR3 reads TGTGCCAGCAGCGTAAGCCAGCCCTACCGGGACAGCTTTGCAACTAATGAAAAACTGTTTTTT. Residues: CASSVSQPYRDSFATNEKLFF.